The 2 T cell receptor beta chains reported below all come from one sample, sequenced in a study of identifying expanded T cells in peripheral blood. Method: immunoSEQ multiplex PCR; TCRdb's copy keeps in-frame clones and lacks some. The sample holds roughly 78,000 clones, roughly 88% seen once. The sequenced sample was blood. The origin of the receptors is a person aged 18 to 70 in good health.

V usage is TRBV27 and J usage is TRBJ1-5, with D possibly TRBD1 on 5 matching bases. The V gene lost 8 bases and the J gene lost 6 bases, with 11 bases spanning the gap. This CDR3 has 12 residues. Germline V lookup: CDR1 MNHEY, CDR2 SMNVEV (reference sequence). The CDR3 reads CASGEGVQPQHF. In DNA, the CDR3 is TGTGCCAGCGGGGAAGGGGTTCAGCCCCAGCATTTT.

About this clone: Different DNA sequences within this sample yield the same CDR3. The genes are TRBV27 and TRBJ1-1, with D uncertain. CDR1 MNHEY and CDR2 SMNVEV come from the germline V gene (reference sequence). The ends were cut back, 3 bases at V and 1 base at J, with 6 bases in the middle. This CDR3 contains 13 residues. The CDR3 loop is CASSLGQNTEAFF. The CDR3, as DNA: TGTGCCAGCAGTTTGGGCCAGAACACTGAAGCTTTCTTT.